One and the same sample provided the 17 T cell receptor beta chains below, sequenced in a study of blood T cells in healthy people across ages. The authors ran a second PCR of 7 to 11 cycles using a sample-barcoded 5' primer and a J-beta primer mix. TCRdb fed the 5' RACE reads into MiXCR, producing one record per CDR3 protein. The table shows about a million distinct CDR3 sequences, with approximately 38% occurring only once. The specimen sequenced was blood. These receptors were obtained from a man aged 18 to 29 in good health.

This clonotype was counted only a few times. The CDR3 nucleotides are TGTGCCAGCAGCTTAGGAGGAGGGCCAAACTACGAGCAGTACTTC. This codes for CASSLGGGPNYEQYF. The chain carries TRBV7-9 and TRBJ2-7, with TRBD2 as a possible D gene (6 bases). The V and J ends lost 1 base and 3 bases respectively, with 13 bases between them. Germline V gene lookup returns CDR1 SEHNR and CDR2 FQNEAQ (reference sequence). The CDR3 contains 15 residues.

The CDR3 region is CASLETGKKKDQPQHF. The CDR3 nucleotides read TGTGCCAGCCTGGAAACAGGGAAGAAAAAGGATCAGCCCCAGCATTTT. The chain is built from TRBV6-1 and TRBJ1-5; TRBD1 is a possible D gene (6 bases). This CDR3 has 16 amino acids. The V gene's germline CDR1 is MNHNS and CDR2 SASEGT. The V and J ends lost 8 bases and 5 bases respectively, with 22 bases between them.

The rearrangement links TRBV9 to TRBJ2-3; D gene ambiguous. Germline V lookup: CDR1 SGDLS, CDR2 YYNGEE. This CDR3 region has 15 residues. Trimming removed 1 base at V and 2 bases at J, with 11 bases between. The CDR3 protein is CASSVSGPHTDTQYF. CDR3 in DNA: TGTGCCAGCAGCGTATCTGGACCCCACACAGATACGCAGTATTTT.

V usage is TRBV15 and J usage is TRBJ2-1; D is unclear. Trimming took off 0 bases at V and 0 bases at J, with 6 bases between the two ends. The CDR3 totals 15 residues. The germline V gene encodes CDR1 LNHNV and CDR2 YYDKDF (reference sequence). The chain's CDR3 is CATSRDLSSYNEQFF. CDR3 bases: TGTGCCACCAGCAGAGATTTAAGCTCCTACAATGAGCAGTTCTTC.

This clonotype was observed a few times. The chain carries TRBV20-1 and TRBJ2-7, with 8 bases fitting TRBD1. Germline CDR1 is DFQATT and CDR2 is SNEGSKA (reference sequence). The CDR3 length is 15 residues. The ends lost 0 bases at V and 2 bases at J; junction bases unmatched: 6. CDR3 sequence (DNA): TGCAGTGCTAGAGATTCCGGGACAGGTACCTACGAGCAGTACTTC. It is translated as CSARDSGTGTYEQYF.

The chain joins TRBV5-1 to TRBJ1-1; 8 positions agree with TRBD1. The CDR3 is 14 residues long. Germline V gene data show CDR1 as SGHRS and CDR2 as YFSETQ. Trimming removed 6 bases from V and 5 bases from J; junction bases left unmatched: 9. CDR3 in amino acids: CASTVGQGGTEAFF. Here the CDR3 DNA reads TGCGCCAGCACCGTTGGACAGGGAGGAACTGAAGCTTTCTTT.

This clonotype was counted only a few times. The chain uses TRBV12-3 or TRBV12-4 and TRBJ1-4, with 9 bases aligning to TRBD1. Trimming at V came to 5 bases and at J to 8 bases, leaving 9 bases not matched to a gene. The CDR3 is made up of 15 amino acids. CDR3 protein: CASSALQGAWEKLFF. The CDR3 DNA reads TGTGCCAGCAGTGCTTTACAGGGGGCCTGGGAAAAACTGTTTTTT.

Notes on this clonotype: A much larger clone sits a single nucleotide away, making a read error possible. This rearrangement joins TRBV2 to TRBJ2-1; 8 bases agree with TRBD1. This CDR3 has 12 residues. The V gene end was trimmed by 8 bases and the J gene end by 13 bases; junction bases not matched to a gene: 10. Germline CDR1 reads SNHLY; CDR2 reads FYNNEI. Here the CDR3 reads CASWGTGETQFF. CDR3 nucleotide sequence: TGTGCCAGCTGGGGGACAGGAGAGACCCAGTTCTTC. Full variable domain (outside the CDR3, taken from reference TRBV2 and TRBJ2-1): EPEVTQTPSHQVTQMGQEVILRCVPISNHLYFYWYRQILGQKVEFLVSFYNNEISEKSEIFDDQFSVERPDGSNFTLKIRSTKLEDSAMYFCASWGTGETQFFGPGTRLTVL.

This clonotype has just a few counts. The chain carries TRBV27 and TRBJ1-1, with TRBD1 identical over 7 bases. CDR1 is MNHEY and CDR2 is SMNVEV in the germline V gene (reference sequence). CDR3 length: 14 amino acids. The V gene end was trimmed by 5 bases and the J gene end by 6 bases; junction bases not matched to a gene: 9. CDR3 sequence reads: CASSPRQGFAEAFF. CDR3 nucleotide sequence: TGTGCCAGCAGTCCAAGACAGGGCTTCGCTGAAGCTTTCTTT.

J is TRBJ1-1 and V is TRBV12-3 or TRBV12-4, with 8 bases matching TRBD1. The ends lost 6 bases at V and 3 bases at J; junction bases unmatched: 12. This CDR3 has 16 residues. DNA of the CDR3: TGTGCCAGCAGCCAACGACAGGGGAGGATGGACACTGAAGCTTTCTTT. Translating gives CASSQRQGRMDTEAFF.

The chain couples TRBV12-3 or TRBV12-4 to TRBJ1-3; 9 bases line up with TRBD1. V was pared by 5 bases and J by 0 bases, with 8 bases of the junction left unmatched. CDR3 length equals 17 residues. The CDR3 region has the DNA TGTGCCAGCAGTACCCGACAGGGGGGTTCCTCTGGAAACACCATATATTTT. Protein sequence: CASSTRQGGSSGNTIYF.

This clonotype was observed at least ten times. The chain couples TRBV27 to TRBJ2-3; D not certain. Per the germline V gene, CDR1 is MNHEY and CDR2 is SMNVEV (reference sequence). The CDR3 totals 11 residues. V dropped 8 bases and J dropped 2 bases, with 5 bases sitting between them. DNA for the CDR3: TGTGCCAGCCAATACACAGATACGCAGTATTTT. Protein sequence: CASQYTDTQYF.

A few counts support this clonotype. The chain is built from TRBV20-1 and TRBJ2-7, with D possibly matching TRBD2 (7 bases). This CDR3 is built from 14 residues. Germline assignment: CDR1 DFQATT and CDR2 SNEGSKA (reference sequence). V lost 6 bases and J lost 7, with 22 bases in between. In DNA, the CDR3 is TGCAGTGCAGGGGCGGGGGCCGAATACAATGAGCAGTACTTC. Its translation is CSAGAGAEYNEQYF.

The chain joins TRBV27 to TRBJ1-2, with D uncertain. Germline values: CDR1 MNHEY, CDR2 SMNVEV (reference sequence). The CDR3 is made up of 13 amino acids. V shed 8 bases and J shed 2 bases, with 12 bases lying between them. The CDR3 bases are TGTGCCAGCTCCCAGGCAGAGAACTATGGCTACACCTTC. It codes for CASSQAENYGYTF.

V usage is TRBV12-3 or TRBV12-4 and J usage is TRBJ1-2; 7 bases line up with TRBD1. CDR3 length: 15 residues. V was clipped by 3 bases and J by 5 bases; unmatched bases: 9. The CDR3 here is CASSFPQGGWYGYTF. CDR3 DNA sequence: TGTGCCAGCAGTTTTCCCCAGGGGGGTTGGTATGGCTACACCTTC.

In nucleotides, the CDR3 is TGTGCCAGCAGCTTATCCACAGGGGTCGATGAGCAGTTCTTC. Amino acids: CASSLSTGVDEQFF. The chain is built from TRBV7-2 and TRBJ2-1; 7 bases are shared with TRBD1. CDR1 SGHTA and CDR2 FQGNSA come from the germline V gene. Trimming at V came to 2 bases and at J to 8 bases, leaving 6 bases not matched to a gene. The CDR3 extends over 14 amino acids.

With respect to this clonotype: One junction end does not reproduce the germline sequence, and a read error may be involved. This rearrangement joins TRBV29-1 to TRBJ1-2; tentatively, D is TRBD1 (6 bases). The CDR3 is 11 amino acids. Germline V gene data show CDR1 as SQVTM and CDR2 as ANQGSEA. The CDR3 is CNAVQGYGYTF. As DNA, the CDR3 is TGCAACGCTGTACAGGGCTATGGCTATACCTTC.